A single sample is the source of the 17 T cell receptor beta chains below, sequenced in a study of shared clonotypes between healthy human individuals. Profiled with immunoSEQ multiplex PCR; TCRdb holds only in-frame clones, not every one. This table holds more than 2 million clones, 90% to 97% found once. The specimen sequenced was naive CD4+ T cells sorted from blood. Described subset: CD45RA+ positively selected. The receptors originated from a young man in good health.

The V and J genes are TRBV6-5 and TRBJ2-1; 9 bases fit TRBD2. Germline CDR1 reads MNHEY; CDR2 reads SVGAGI. Trimming cost V 6 bases and J 7 bases; bases outside gene matches: 4. CDR3 length: 13 residues. CDR3 nucleotide sequence: TGTGCCAGCAGGCGGGGGGGAAGTAATGAGCAGTTCTTC. This codes for CASRRGGSNEQFF.

The chain carries TRBV7-9 and TRBJ2-7; 7 bases agree with TRBD2. V lost 5 bases, J lost 0 bases, and 7 bases stayed unmatched. In germline, CDR1 is SEHNR, CDR2 FQNEAQ (reference sequence). The CDR3 is 15 amino acids. CDR3 residues: CASSRGASGSYEQYF. The CDR3 nucleotides are TGTGCCAGCAGCCGAGGGGCTAGCGGCTCCTACGAGCAGTACTTC.

This rearrangement joins TRBV29-1 to TRBJ1-2, with no clear D. Trimming cost V 5 bases and J 7 bases, with 14 bases left between them. Per germline, CDR1 SQVTM and CDR2 ANQGSEA. CDR3 length: 12 amino acids. CDR3 residues: CSVWTEDGGYTF. The CDR3 DNA is TGCAGCGTTTGGACCGAAGATGGTGGCTACACCTTC.

The V and J genes are TRBV19 and TRBJ2-6, with D perhaps being TRBD1 or TRBD2 (5 bases each). There are 16 residues in the CDR3. Germline V lookup: CDR1 LNHDA, CDR2 SQIVND (reference sequence). Trimming took 5 bases from V and 0 from J, leaving 11 bases between them. The CDR3 DNA is TGTGCCAGTAGTGCCGCAGGGAGCTCTGGGGCCAACGTCCTGACTTTC. Protein: CASSAAGSSGANVLTF.

The chain is built from TRBV25-1 and TRBJ2-5; 9 positions match TRBD1. The V gene's germline CDR1 is MGHDK and CDR2 SYGVNS. Germline trimming cut 4 bases from V and 5 bases from J; bases unmatched to any gene: 11. CDR3 length equals 16 residues. The CDR3 DNA sequence: TGTGCCAGCAGTGGAGGGACAGGGAAAGTTGCGGAGACCCAGTACTTC. Translating it yields CASSGGTGKVAETQYF.

The chain links TRBV19 to TRBJ1-4; D not certain. Germline CDR1 is LNHDA and CDR2 is SQIVND (reference sequence). V shed 3 bases and J shed 0 bases, with 5 bases lying between them. CDR3 length equals 14 residues. CDR3 region: CASSMGATNEKLFF. CDR3 sequence (DNA): TGTGCCAGTAGTATGGGAGCAACTAATGAAAAACTGTTTTTT.

This chain links TRBV4-1 with TRBJ1-4; possible D gene TRBD1, 6 bases. Germline values: CDR1 MGHRA, CDR2 YSYEKL. With 6 bases removed from V and 2 bases from J, the gap between germline ends came to 13 bases. The CDR3 has 15 residues. The CDR3 loop is CASSQPGHTNEKLFF. In nucleotides, the CDR3 is TGCGCCAGCAGTCAACCGGGACACACTAATGAAAAACTGTTTTTT.

The V and J genes are TRBV5-1 and TRBJ1-1, with no clear D. Germline V CDR1 and CDR2: SGHRS, YFSETQ. The CDR3 contains 13 residues. V was cut by 7 bases and J by 0 bases, with 10 bases left in between. CDR3 region: CASGKEMNTEAFF. The CDR3 DNA sequence: TGCGCCAGCGGGAAGGAAATGAACACTGAAGCTTTCTTT.

In the case of this clone: Other DNA sequences within the sample encode an identical CDR3. The rearrangement joins TRBV5-4 to TRBJ1-2; 8 bases map to TRBD1. This CDR3 is built from 14 residues. Trimming at V came to 0 bases and at J to 4 bases, leaving 2 bases not matched to a gene. The germline CDR1 and CDR2 sequences are SGHNT and YYREEE (reference sequence). CDR3 sequence (DNA): TGTGCCAGCAGCTTGGGACAGGGGCTCTATGGCTACACCTTC. This encodes CASSLGQGLYGYTF.

The V gene is TRBV5-4, the J gene TRBJ2-1, with 8 bases matching TRBD1. This CDR3 is built from 14 residues. After removal of 0 bases from V and 11 bases from J, the junction contained 7 bases not matched to a gene. Per the germline V gene, CDR1 is SGHNT and CDR2 is YYREEE (reference sequence). CDR3 sequence reads: CASSLEGQAIQQFF. In DNA form, the CDR3 reads TGTGCCAGCAGCTTGGAGGGACAGGCAATACAGCAGTTCTTC.

This chain connects TRBV4-3 to TRBJ1-2; no firm D call. V lost 1 base and J lost 0, with 9 bases in between. CDR1 is LGHNA, CDR2 YSLEER, per germline. CDR3 length equals 15 residues. In nucleotides, the CDR3 is TGCGCCAGCAGCCAAGTCCCGAGTCCTAACTATGGCTACACCTTC. This translates into CASSQVPSPNYGYTF.

The chain carries TRBV5-1 and TRBJ2-3; 10 bases are a match to TRBD2. Per the germline V gene, CDR1 is SGHRS and CDR2 is YFSETQ. The CDR3 runs 15 residues. V shed 7 bases, J shed 6 bases, and the junction held 11 bases outside the gene matches. The chain's CDR3 is CASGPGLAVRDTQYF. CDR3 coding DNA: TGCGCCAGCGGTCCCGGACTAGCGGTCCGGGATACGCAGTATTTT.

The rearrangement links TRBV29-1 to TRBJ2-2; D remains ambiguous. In germline, CDR1 is SQVTM, CDR2 ANQGSEA. V was cut by 2 bases and J by 4 bases, with 8 bases left in between. This CDR3 contains 13 residues. CDR3 region: CSVEWGFTGELFF. The DNA for the CDR3 is TGCAGCGTTGAATGGGGTTTCACCGGGGAGCTGTTTTTT.

The chain joins TRBV5-1 to TRBJ2-3; 9 nucleotides align to TRBD1. V shed 4 bases, J shed 5 bases, and the junction held 11 bases outside the gene matches. Looked up from germline, CDR1 is SGHRS and CDR2 is YFSETQ. The CDR3 length is 16 residues. CDR3 coding DNA: TGCGCCAGCAGCCGTATGGGACAGGGAGTTATAGATACGCAGTATTTT. This codes for CASSRMGQGVIDTQYF.

The chain couples TRBV6-6 to TRBJ2-7, with D hard to call. Trimming pared 2 bases from V and 4 bases from J, leaving 3 bases between. This CDR3 has 11 residues. The germline V gene has CDR1 MNHNY and CDR2 SVGAGI (reference sequence). This chain's CDR3 is CASSYQYEQYF. For the CDR3, the DNA is TGTGCCAGCAGTTACCAGTACGAGCAGTACTTC.

CDR3 in DNA: TGTGCCAGCAGCATACAGGGGGTATTAGGGGAAAAACTGTTTTTT. Protein sequence: CASSIQGVLGEKLFF. The genes are TRBV6-1 and TRBJ1-4; 8 bases match TRBD1. Trimming cost V 6 bases and J 8 bases; bases outside gene matches: 11. This CDR3 region has 15 residues. Germline V lookup: CDR1 MNHNS, CDR2 SASEGT.

The sample holds one count of this clone. The chain couples TRBV7-2 to TRBJ2-5; 7 positions agree with TRBD2. With V trimmed by 7 bases and J by 5 bases, 7 bases remained unmatched. The CDR3 totals 13 residues. In germline, CDR1 is SGHTA, CDR2 FQGNSA. CDR3 bases: TGTGCCAGCACTGCGGGAGTTCGGGAGACCCAGTACTTC. This translates into CASTAGVRETQYF.